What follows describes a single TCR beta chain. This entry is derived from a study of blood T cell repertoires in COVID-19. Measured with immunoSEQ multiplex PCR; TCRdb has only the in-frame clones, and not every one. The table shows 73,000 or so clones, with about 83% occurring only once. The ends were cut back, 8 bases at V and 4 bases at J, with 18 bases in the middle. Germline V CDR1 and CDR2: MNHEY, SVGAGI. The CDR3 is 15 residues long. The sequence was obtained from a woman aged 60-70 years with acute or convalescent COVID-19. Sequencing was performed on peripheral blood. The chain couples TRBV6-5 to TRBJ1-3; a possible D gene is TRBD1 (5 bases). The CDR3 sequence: CASSLAGGLGNTIYF. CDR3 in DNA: TGTGCCAGCTCCCTTGCGGGGGGACTCGGAAACACCATATATTTT.